This T cell receptor (beta chain) was captured by sequencing in a study of T cell changes during pregnancy in multiple sclerosis (dated by TCRdb to between 2018 and 2020). In the study overall: The study examined how the T cell repertoire changed over the course of pregnancy in women with multiple sclerosis.

V and J are truncated by 2 bases and 6 bases respectively, leaving an intervening sequence of 8 bases. The CDR3 covers 13 residues, taking in both the cysteine and the phenylalanine. Here the CDR3 DNA is all that survives: 39 bases in frame from base 1. Sequences SGHAT (CDR1) and FQNNGV (CDR2) are obtained from the germline V gene. Libraries were constructed by the immunoSEQ multiplex PCR assay. This is the immuneACCESS table as TCRdb keeps it, with only in-frame sequences that have V and J called. A part of the clones is gone; compared with another copy, unresolved V genes explain less than half, and the rest is unexplained. This sample has 65,000 to 85,000 clones in its table, and around 90% of those were observed once. The ten biggest clones cover approximately 1.5% of the sample. As to this clone: The antigen it binds to is not known. Base qualities are not recorded, but no much larger clone differs from it by a single base.

Recombination joined TRBV11-2 with TRBJ2-1; a tentative D match to TRBD1 spans 6 bases. The source is a female donor with multiple sclerosis, enrolled in a pregnancy study. The sample in question was peripheral blood, obtained after pregnancy. The DNA sequence is TGTGCCAGCAGCTTAAACAGGGTCAATGAGCAGTTCTTC. It specifies CASSLNRVNEQFF.